The 3 T cell receptor beta chains presented below share a single source sample, sequenced in a study of response to subunit inactivated influenza vaccine. Each CDR3 protein gets one entry after TCRdb re-called the RT-PCR reads with MiXCR. The sample has 550,000 to 800,000 distinct CDR3 sequences, less than 20% seen once. The sample in question was PBMCs from blood, obtained 11 to 12 days after vaccination. The source of these receptors is a man aged 50 to 60 who received an inactivated influenza vaccine.

The V gene is TRBV4-2, the J gene TRBJ2-5, with D possibly called TRBD1 or TRBD2 (5 bases each). CDR1 is LGHNA and CDR2 is YNFKEQ in the germline V gene. The V and J ends lost 0 bases and 4 bases respectively, with 15 bases between them. The CDR3 has 16 amino acids. This CDR3 reads CASSQERQRGGETQYF. The DNA of the CDR3 is TGTGCCAGCAGCCAAGAGAGGCAGCGTGGGGGAGAGACCCAGTACTTC.

This clonotype showed up many times. The chain employs TRBV5-1 and TRBJ2-1; D might be TRBD1 or TRBD2, each matching 5 bases. Germline V gene sequence: CDR1 SGHRS, CDR2 YFSETQ. Trimming took off 6 bases at V and 4 bases at J, with 14 bases between the two ends. The CDR3 extends over 14 amino acids. The CDR3 protein is CASTKGPPYNEQFF. CDR3 in DNA: TGCGCCAGCACTAAGGGACCCCCATACAATGAGCAGTTCTTC.

This clonotype was picked up many times. The chain combines TRBV4-2 with TRBJ2-2, with a tentative D call TRBD2 (5 bases). Trimming left V 0 bases short and J 0 bases short, with 14 bases between. Germline CDR1 is LGHNA and CDR2 is YNFKEQ. The CDR3 totals 18 residues. CDR3 sequence (DNA): TGTGCCAGCAGCCAAGATTTGAGTAGCGCATCGAACACCGGGGAGCTGTTTTTT. Translated: CASSQDLSSASNTGELFF.